These 20 T cell receptor beta chains came from one sample sequenced in a study of T cells in localized non-small cell lung cancer. Using immunoSEQ multiplex PCR, the repertoire was profiled, and TCRdb retains in-frame clones only, with some absent. This sample has approximately 54,000 clones; roughly 89% occur once, and the top ten carry about 5%. The sequences come from peripheral blood, collected before any cancer treatment. The receptors here all came from a woman aged 35 to 70 with stage I lung adenocarcinoma.

J is TRBJ1-6 and V is TRBV5-1; D is ambiguous. V lost 4 bases, J lost 8 bases, and 10 bases lay in between. The germline CDR1 and CDR2 sequences are SGHRS and YFSETQ. The CDR3 is 13 residues long. CDR3 DNA: TGCGCCAGCAGCCCGGACGGGTATTCACCCCTCCACTTT. Protein product: CASSPDGYSPLHF. Looking up the rest from reference TRBV5-1 and TRBJ1-6 gives the full variable domain: KAGVTQTPRYLIKTRGQQVTLSCSPISGHRSVSWYQQTPGQGLQFLFEYFSETQRNKGNFPGRFSGRQFSNSRSEMNVSTLELGDSALYLCASSPDGYSPLHFGNGTRLTVT.

J is TRBJ2-7 and V is TRBV19; D not certain. This CDR3 is built from 14 residues. CDR1 and CDR2 from the germline V gene are LNHDA and SQIVND (reference sequence). V dropped 1 base and J dropped 2 bases, with 9 bases sitting between them. CDR3 protein: CASSIAKDAYEQYF. CDR3 bases: TGTGCCAGTAGTATAGCCAAGGACGCCTACGAGCAGTACTTC. The variable domain in full, completed from reference TRBV19 and TRBJ2-7, reads DGGITQSPKYLFRKEGQNVTLSCEQNLNHDAMYWYRQDPGQGLRLIYYSQIVNDFQKGDIAEGYSVSREKKESFPLTVTSAQKNPTAFYLCASSIAKDAYEQYFGPGTRLTVT.

This rearrangement joins TRBV6-5 to TRBJ1-6; the match to TRBD1 covers 9 bases. The germline V gene has CDR1 MNHEY and CDR2 SVGAGI. The trim removed 11 bases at V and 6 bases at J, leaving 5 bases unmatched. The CDR3 has 13 residues. In nucleotides, the CDR3 is TGTGCCCACCGGGACAGGGCTAATTCACCCCTCCACTTT. It encodes CAHRDRANSPLHF.

In DNA form, the CDR3 reads TGTGCCAGCAGGGGGACCCACAATCAGCCCCAGCATTTT. Translating it yields CASRGTHNQPQHF. V and J are TRBV6-5 and TRBJ1-5, with D tentatively TRBD1 (5 bases). The V and J ends lost 6 bases and 3 bases respectively, with 9 bases between them. CDR3 length: 13 residues. Germline assignment: CDR1 MNHEY and CDR2 SVGAGI.

The rearrangement uses TRBV7-2 and TRBJ2-5; TRBD2 agrees at 12 bases. J lost 4 bases, V lost 6 bases, and 6 bases had no gene match. The CDR3 totals 15 residues. The germline gives CDR1 SGHTA, CDR2 FQGNSA. The CDR3 region is CASSLRLAGAETQYF. CDR3 DNA: TGTGCCAGCAGTCTACGACTAGCGGGGGCAGAGACCCAGTACTTC.

The chain couples TRBV6-6 to TRBJ1-4; 11 nucleotides agree with TRBD1. V was clipped by 4 bases and J by 7 bases; unmatched bases: 5. The CDR3 has 15 amino acids. Germline lookup yields CDR1 MNHNY and CDR2 SVGAGI (reference sequence). For the CDR3, the DNA is TGTGCCAGCAGTTTCACCGGGACAGGGGGTGAAAAACTGTTTTTT. Translation gives CASSFTGTGGEKLFF.

This clone has only one observation. The chain joins TRBV7-2 to TRBJ2-4; 9 nucleotides match TRBD1. CDR1 is SGHTA, CDR2 FQGNSA, per germline. CDR3 length equals 14 residues. The trim removed 5 bases at V and 4 bases at J, leaving 3 bases unmatched. The CDR3 loop is CASSEGTGKNIQYF. Written as DNA, the CDR3 is TGTGCCAGCAGCGAAGGGACAGGGAAAAACATTCAGTACTTC.

The table lists this clone with a count of one. The chain combines TRBV7-2 with TRBJ1-4; 9 bases match TRBD1. Germline assignment: CDR1 SGHTA and CDR2 FQGNSA. V gave up 5 bases and J gave up 5 bases; unmatched junction bases: 3. CDR3 length: 14 residues. The CDR3 loop is CASSAGTGNEKLFF. CDR3 sequence (DNA): TGTGCCAGCAGCGCCGGGACAGGGAATGAAAAACTGTTTTTT.

V gene TRBV9 combines with J gene TRBJ2-5, with 7 bases matching TRBD2. Germline V gene lookup returns CDR1 SGDLS and CDR2 YYNGEE. V was clipped by 0 bases and J by 0 bases; unmatched bases: 11. The CDR3 extends over 18 amino acids. This CDR3 is CASSVDGGLGYNQETQYF. Here the CDR3 DNA reads TGTGCCAGCAGCGTAGACGGGGGGTTGGGGTATAACCAAGAGACCCAGTACTTC. The entire variable domain, with the rest obtained from reference TRBV9 and TRBJ2-5, is as follows: DSGVTQTPKHLITATGQRVTLRCSPRSGDLSVYWYQQSLDQGLQFLIQYYNGEERAKGNILERFSAQQFPDLHSELNLSSLELGDSALYFCASSVDGGLGYNQETQYFGPGTRLLVL.

This clone has just a few counts. This chain connects TRBV6-5 to TRBJ2-7; TRBD1 agrees at 7 bases. The J segment lost 7 bases and the V segment lost 5 bases, leaving 5 bases of the junction unmatched. The CDR3 extends over 12 amino acids. Germline lookup yields CDR1 MNHEY and CDR2 SVGAGI. The CDR3 loop is CASSGTAREQYF. The DNA for the CDR3 is TGTGCCAGCAGTGGGACAGCGAGGGAGCAGTACTTC.

This clone was counted a few times. The chain employs TRBV14 and TRBJ1-2, with D perhaps matching TRBD1 (6 bases). CDR3 length: 14 amino acids. Trimming shortened V by 3 bases and J by 4 bases, and 12 bases separated the two germline ends. Germline values: CDR1 SGHDN, CDR2 FVKESK. The CDR3 spells CASSQIGQLYGYTF. The CDR3 nucleotides are TGTGCCAGCAGCCAGATTGGACAGCTCTATGGCTACACCTTC.

The V and J genes are TRBV4-1 and TRBJ2-2; 9 bases match TRBD1. In germline, CDR1 is MGHRA, CDR2 YSYEKL. V lost 6 bases, J lost 3 bases, and 5 bases stayed unmatched. This CDR3 has 15 amino acids. CDR3: CASRITGGYTGELFF. The DNA of the CDR3 is TGCGCCAGCAGGATAACAGGGGGCTACACCGGGGAGCTGTTTTTT.

J is TRBJ1-3 and V is TRBV19; tentative D call: TRBD1 (6 bases). The CDR3 is 16 residues long. Per the germline V gene, CDR1 is LNHDA and CDR2 is SQIVND (reference sequence). Trimming removed 3 bases at V and 0 bases at J, with 12 bases between. The chain's CDR3 is CASSISQGLSGNTIYF. CDR3 nucleotide sequence: TGTGCCAGTAGTATTTCCCAGGGGCTCTCTGGAAACACCATATATTTT.

The chain links TRBV7-9 to TRBJ1-6, with 11 bases that match TRBD1. The germline V gene has CDR1 SEHNR and CDR2 FQNEAQ (reference sequence). The V segment lost 4 bases and the J segment 8 bases; nucleotides outside the gene matches: 4. The CDR3 consists of 15 residues. The chain's CDR3 is CASSWGGQGDSPLHF. CDR3 sequence (DNA): TGTGCCAGCAGCTGGGGGGGACAGGGGGATTCACCCCTCCACTTT.

This clone is classed as medium-sized. The rearrangement links TRBV9 to TRBJ2-7, with 10 bases that match TRBD2. The CDR3 runs to 14 residues. Germline V gives CDR1 SGDLS, CDR2 YYNGEE. J gave up 4 bases and V 0 bases, and 1 base lay outside the gene matches. The CDR3 sequence: CASSVGGLAYEQYF. DNA for the CDR3: TGTGCCAGCAGCGTAGGGGGACTAGCGTACGAGCAGTACTTC.

The genes are TRBV25-1 and TRBJ1-2, with D possibly being TRBD1 (6 bases). Germline V gene data show CDR1 as MGHDK and CDR2 as SYGVNS. The CDR3 spans 14 residues. V was clipped by 3 bases and J by 4 bases, with 12 bases between them. CDR3 residues: CASSDPGASYGYTF. CDR3 coding DNA: TGTGCCAGCAGTGACCCAGGGGCTAGCTATGGCTACACCTTC.

The chain couples TRBV6-5 to TRBJ1-6, with TRBD1 as a possible D gene (5 bases). This CDR3 region has 15 residues. V was cut by 2 bases and J by 7 bases, with 12 bases left in between. Germline V gene sequence: CDR1 MNHEY, CDR2 SVGAGI. CDR3 nucleotides: TGTGCCAGCAGTTACGCCGGGACCAAAAATTCACCCCTCCACTTT. Encoded protein: CASSYAGTKNSPLHF.

This chain connects TRBV19 to TRBJ2-3; TRBD2 matches at 16 bases. J lost 3 bases, V lost 6 bases, and 3 bases had no gene match. The CDR3 sequence is 16 residues long. Germline lookup yields CDR1 LNHDA and CDR2 SQIVND (reference sequence). The CDR3 coding sequence is TGTGCCAGTAGGGGACTAGCGGGGGGGCCGACAGATACGCAGTATTTT. This encodes CASRGLAGGPTDTQYF.

This chain connects TRBV18 to TRBJ2-7; 10 bases line up with TRBD1. There are 14 residues in the CDR3. Trimming at V came to 0 bases and at J to 5 bases, leaving 1 base not matched to a gene. The germline gives CDR1 KGHSH, CDR2 LQKENI. The CDR3 protein is CASSPPGQGHEQYF. The DNA of the CDR3 is TGTGCCAGCTCACCACCGGGACAGGGGCACGAGCAGTACTTC.

J is TRBJ1-1 and V is TRBV5-5; D remains ambiguous. The V end was cut by 2 bases, the J end by 4 bases, with 12 bases between. The CDR3 spans 14 residues. From germline, CDR1 is SGHKS and CDR2 YYEKEE (reference sequence). The CDR3 bases are TGTGCCAGCAGCTTTGAGGGTGTAGGCACTGAAGCTTTCTTT. Its protein is CASSFEGVGTEAFF.